A selection of T cell receptor beta chains follows, all from one sample in a study of early T cells in non-severe SARS-CoV-2 infection. TCRdb recomputed calls from the 5' RACE reads with MiXCR, one row per CDR3 protein. The table lists approximately 60,000 distinct CDR3 sequences, roughly an eighth of them singletons. Sample: whole blood. The receptors here all came from an adult who was a healthcare worker with PCR-confirmed SARS-CoV-2 infection or an uninfected control (not recorded which). Each CDR3 is given with its conserved first and last residue. The D gene is left open where the match is weak. Some rows mark clone size as missing; the rest say once, few, many or name a class of expanded clone.

CDR3: CASSFREDQPQHF
DNA: TGTGCCAGCAGTTTCCGGGAGGATCAGCCCCAGCATTTT
V: TRBV27
size: NA
J: TRBJ1-5
D: NA

CDR3: CASSSPEEQGRQQFF
DNA: TGTGCCAGCAGCTCCCCGGAGGAGCAAGGCCGGCAGCAGTTCTTC
V: TRBV7-9
size: many
J: TRBJ2-1
D: NA

CDR3: CASSLEGSNTEAFF
DNA: TGTGCCAGCAGTTTAGAGGGTTCGAACACTGAAGCTTTCTTT
V: TRBV27
size: NA
J: TRBJ1-1
D: NA

CDR3: CASSLTRPTDTQYF
DNA: TGTGCCAGCAGCTTAACTAGACCCACAGATACGCAGTATTTT
V: TRBV7-6
size: many
J: TRBJ2-3
D: NA

CDR3: CASSLQGWDTEAFF
DNA: TGTGCCAGCAGCTTACAGGGATGGGACACTGAAGCTTTCTTT
V: TRBV7-3
size: many
J: TRBJ1-1
D: NA

CDR3: CASSHRMVNEQFF
DNA: TGCGCCAGCAGCCATCGGATGGTTAATGAGCAGTTCTTC
V: TRBV4-1
size: many
J: TRBJ2-1
D: NA

CDR3: CASSVEPSGHTYGYTF
DNA: TGTGCCAGCAGCGTAGAACCCTCAGGACACACTTATGGCTACACCTTC
V: TRBV9
size: many
J: TRBJ1-2
D: NA

CDR3: CASSQSPSGRASYNEQFF
DNA: TGCGCCAGCAGTCAATCACCGAGCGGGAGGGCCTCCTACAATGAGCAGTTCTTC
V: TRBV23-1
size: NA
J: TRBJ2-1
D: TRBD2

CDR3: CASSPGQGATYEQYF
DNA: TGTGCCAGCAGCCCAGGACAGGGGGCGACCTACGAGCAGTACTTC
V: TRBV7-9
size: many
J: TRBJ2-7
D: TRBD1

CDR3: CSAGTGGSGQPQHF
DNA: TGCAGTGCCGGGACAGGGGGCTCTGGGCAGCCCCAGCATTTT
V: TRBV20-1
size: many
J: TRBJ1-5
D: TRBD1

CDR3: CASSDSAPWPGLNTGELFF
DNA: TGTGCCAGCAGTGATTCCGCGCCCTGGCCGGGTCTAAACACCGGGGAGCTGTTTTTT
V: TRBV6-1
size: many
J: TRBJ2-2
D: NA

CDR3: CSPTAGGAYEQYF
DNA: TGCAGTCCGACAGCGGGAGGCGCCTACGAGCAGTACTTC
V: TRBV20-1
size: once
J: TRBJ2-7
D: TRBD2

CDR3: CASSFGTSGRASYNEQFF
DNA: TGCGCCAGCAGCTTTGGGACTAGCGGGAGGGCCTCCTACAATGAGCAGTTCTTC
V: TRBV5-1
size: NA
J: TRBJ2-1
D: TRBD2

CDR3: CASSPGTSGGRYF
DNA: TGTGCCAGCAGTCCGGGGACTAGCGGGGGACGGTACTTC
V: TRBV27
size: many
J: TRBJ2-7
D: TRBD2

CDR3: CASSNSYYNEQFF
DNA: TGTGCCAGCAGCAACTCCTATTACAATGAGCAGTTCTTC
V: TRBV9
size: many
J: TRBJ2-1
D: NA

CDR3: CASSRGGGETQYF
DNA: TGTGCCAGCAGCCGCGGGGGCGGAGAGACCCAGTACTTC
V: TRBV3-1
size: few
J: TRBJ2-5
D: NA

CDR3: CASSLDGTSGTEAFF
DNA: TGTGCCAGCAGTTTGGACGGGACGTCGGGCACTGAAGCTTTCTTT
V: TRBV28
size: many
J: TRBJ1-1
D: NA

CDR3: CASSLGGGAQETQYF
DNA: TGTGCCAGCAGCTTAGGAGGGGGGGCCCAGGAGACCCAGTACTTC
V: TRBV7-2
size: many
J: TRBJ2-5
D: NA

CDR3: CASSLTGGSLPGEQYF
DNA: TGTGCCAGCAGCCTGACGGGGGGTTCACTACCCGGCGAGCAGTACTTC
V: TRBV11-2
size: NA
J: TRBJ2-7
D: TRBD2

CDR3: CASSERGSSYNEQFF
DNA: TGTGCCAGCAGTGAGCGGGGGAGCTCCTACAATGAGCAGTTCTTC
V: TRBV2
size: many
J: TRBJ2-1
D: TRBD2

CDR3: CAWLRQTGTAQETQYF
DNA: TGTGCCTGGCTGCGCCAAACCGGGACAGCTCAAGAGACCCAGTACTTC
V: TRBV30
size: NA
J: TRBJ2-5
D: TRBD1

CDR3: CASSVGQGLKANYGYTF
DNA: TGTGCCAGCAGCGTCGGACAGGGCCTCAAAGCTAACTATGGCTACACCTTC
V: TRBV9
size: many
J: TRBJ1-2
D: TRBD1

CDR3: CSARMNIGVLSNQPQHF
DNA: TGCAGTGCTAGAATGAATATAGGGGTTCTTAGCAATCAGCCCCAGCATTTT
V: TRBV20-1
size: NA
J: TRBJ1-5
D: NA

CDR3: CASSFTSGYNEQFF
DNA: TGTGCCAGCAGCTTTACTAGCGGGTACAATGAGCAGTTCTTC
V: TRBV5-4
size: NA
J: TRBJ2-1
D: TRBD2

CDR3: CSASKLAVNYEQYF
DNA: TGCAGTGCTAGCAAGCTAGCGGTTAACTACGAGCAGTACTTC
V: TRBV20-1
size: many
J: TRBJ2-7
D: TRBD2

CDR3: CASSPEPPIHEQYF
DNA: TGCGCCAGCAGCCCGGAGCCCCCTATACACGAGCAGTACTTC
V: TRBV5-1
size: NA
J: TRBJ2-7
D: NA

CDR3: CASSEGLAGAIHSYEQYF
DNA: TGTGCTAGCAGCGAGGGACTAGCGGGAGCTATCCATTCCTACGAGCAGTACTTC
V: TRBV7-7
size: many
J: TRBJ2-7
D: TRBD2

CDR3: CASSETVTDTQYF
DNA: TGCGCCAGCAGTGAGACGGTCACAGATACGCAGTATTTT
V: TRBV10-1
size: NA
J: TRBJ2-3
D: NA

CDR3: CASSQVPDYEQFF
DNA: TGTGCCAGCAGCCAAGTTCCGGACTATGAGCAGTTCTTC
V: TRBV4-2
size: few
J: TRBJ2-1
D: NA

CDR3: CASSLELSGYTF
DNA: TGTGCCAGCAGTTTGGAGCTTAGTGGCTACACCTTC
V: TRBV12-3/TRBV12-4
size: NA
J: TRBJ1-2
D: NA

CDR3: CASSLGPGGRVDTQYF
DNA: TGTGCCAGCAGCTTAGGCCCCGGTGGCCGTGTAGATACGCAGTATTTT
V: TRBV7-3
size: few
J: TRBJ2-3
D: NA

CDR3: CASSLMSGGDTQYF
DNA: TGTGCCAGCAGCCTAATGAGCGGGGGAGATACGCAGTATTTT
V: TRBV9
size: many
J: TRBJ2-3
D: TRBD2

CDR3: CSVFTGTGFGTEAFF
DNA: TGCAGTGTTTTCACCGGGACAGGGTTCGGCACTGAAGCTTTCTTT
V: TRBV20-1
size: few
J: TRBJ1-1
D: TRBD1

CDR3: CASSSIGQPQHF
DNA: TGTGCCAGCAGTTCCATCGGGCAGCCCCAGCATTTT
V: TRBV6-5
size: many
J: TRBJ1-5
D: NA

CDR3: CATSDHRLKQETQYF
DNA: TGTGCCACCAGTGATCACCGACTGAAGCAAGAGACCCAGTACTTC
V: TRBV24-1
size: many
J: TRBJ2-5
D: NA

CDR3: CASGKGGADEKLFF
DNA: TGTGCCAGCGGGAAAGGGGGCGCGGATGAAAAACTGTTTTTT
V: TRBV11-3
size: many
J: TRBJ1-4
D: TRBD1

CDR3: CASTRGASQPQHF
DNA: TGCGCCAGCACTCGGGGGGCGAGTCAGCCCCAGCATTTT
V: TRBV10-2
size: NA
J: TRBJ1-5
D: NA

CDR3: CSAERGGTDTQYF
DNA: TGCAGTGCTGAAAGGGGAGGGACAGATACGCAGTATTTT
V: TRBV20-1
size: many
J: TRBJ2-3
D: TRBD2

CDR3: CASSPGTATSTDTQYF
DNA: TGTGCCAGCTCACCCGGGACGGCTACTAGCACAGATACGCAGTATTTT
V: TRBV18
size: many
J: TRBJ2-3
D: NA

CDR3: CASSFGEAKMNTEAFF
DNA: TGTGCCAGCAGCTTCGGGGAGGCGAAAATGAACACTGAAGCTTTCTTT
V: TRBV7-6
size: many
J: TRBJ1-1
D: NA

CDR3: CSARMSEFSTDTQYF
DNA: TGCAGTGCTAGGATGAGTGAGTTTAGCACAGATACGCAGTATTTT
V: TRBV20-1
size: many
J: TRBJ2-3
D: NA

CDR3: CASSLVAGGLNIQYF
DNA: TGTGCCAGCAGCTTAGTCGCCGGAGGGTTAAACATTCAGTACTTC
V: TRBV11-3
size: many
J: TRBJ2-4
D: NA

CDR3: CASRPDRGSSGANVLTF
DNA: TGTGCCAGCAGGCCGGACAGGGGGTCCTCTGGGGCCAACGTCCTGACTTTC
V: TRBV12-3/TRBV12-4
size: many
J: TRBJ2-6
D: TRBD1

CDR3: CASSMLGSGPDNEQFF
DNA: TGTGCCAGTAGTATGTTGGGTTCCGGACCAGACAATGAGCAGTTCTTC
V: TRBV19
size: many
J: TRBJ2-1
D: NA

CDR3: CASTPPLGLNTGELFF
DNA: TGTGCCAGCACCCCACCACTGGGGTTGAACACCGGGGAGCTGTTTTTT
V: TRBV5-5
size: many
J: TRBJ2-2
D: NA

CDR3: CSVGGHTSSSGANVLTF
DNA: TGCAGCGTTGGAGGCCACACTTCTAGCTCTGGGGCCAACGTCCTGACTTTC
V: TRBV29-1
size: medium-sized
J: TRBJ2-6
D: NA

CDR3: CASSLFGDITDTQYF
DNA: TGTGCCAGCAGCTTGTTCGGGGACATTACGGATACGCAGTATTTT
V: TRBV5-5
size: few
J: TRBJ2-3
D: NA

CDR3: CASSLGDRSSQPQHF
DNA: TGTGCCAGCAGCTTAGGCGACCGATCGAGTCAGCCCCAGCATTTT
V: TRBV7-2
size: few
J: TRBJ1-5
D: NA

CDR3: CASIGPIQGGYGYTF
DNA: TGTGCCAGCATCGGCCCAATACAGGGAGGGTATGGCTACACCTTC
V: TRBV27
size: many
J: TRBJ1-2
D: NA

CDR3: CSARSAQREDNEQFF
DNA: TGCAGTGCTAGATCGGCCCAGCGGGAGGACAATGAGCAGTTCTTC
V: TRBV20-1
size: many
J: TRBJ2-1
D: TRBD2

CDR3: CASSSTWSSYNEQFF
DNA: TGTGCCAGCAGTTCCACATGGAGCTCCTACAATGAGCAGTTCTTC
V: TRBV11-2
size: many
J: TRBJ2-1
D: NA

CDR3: CASSPPGDSNQPQHF
DNA: TGTGCCAGCAGCCCTCCAGGGGATAGCAATCAGCCCCAGCATTTT
V: TRBV6-5
size: many
J: TRBJ1-5
D: NA

CDR3: CASSLTLGVGYEQYF
DNA: TGTGCCAGCAGTCTGACTCTGGGGGTAGGCTACGAGCAGTACTTC
V: TRBV28
size: NA
J: TRBJ2-7
D: NA

CDR3: CAISDRQETQYF
DNA: TGTGCCATCAGTGATCGGCAAGAGACCCAGTACTTC
V: TRBV10-3
size: few
J: TRBJ2-5
D: NA

CDR3: CASTQGKEQFF
DNA: TGTGCCAGCACGCAGGGGAAAGAGCAGTTCTTC
V: TRBV11-2
size: few
J: TRBJ2-1
D: NA

CDR3: CASSPPGQGAYNEQFF
DNA: TGTGCCAGCTCACCGCCAGGACAGGGGGCCTACAATGAGCAGTTCTTC
V: TRBV18
size: many
J: TRBJ2-1
D: TRBD1

CDR3: CASSPDWGQEAQETQYF
DNA: TGTGCCAGCAGTCCGGATTGGGGGCAGGAGGCGCAAGAGACCCAGTACTTC
V: TRBV12-3/TRBV12-4
size: many
J: TRBJ2-5
D: NA

CDR3: CASSPSRGGSRGNTIYF
DNA: TGTGCCAGCAGTCCCTCCCGGGGGGGCTCGCGAGGAAACACCATATATTTT
V: TRBV12-3/TRBV12-4
size: many
J: TRBJ1-3
D: NA

CDR3: CASSPDTTSGGYEQYF
DNA: TGTGCCAGCAGCCCCGATACAACTAGCGGGGGCTACGAGCAGTACTTC
V: TRBV3-1
size: many
J: TRBJ2-7
D: TRBD2